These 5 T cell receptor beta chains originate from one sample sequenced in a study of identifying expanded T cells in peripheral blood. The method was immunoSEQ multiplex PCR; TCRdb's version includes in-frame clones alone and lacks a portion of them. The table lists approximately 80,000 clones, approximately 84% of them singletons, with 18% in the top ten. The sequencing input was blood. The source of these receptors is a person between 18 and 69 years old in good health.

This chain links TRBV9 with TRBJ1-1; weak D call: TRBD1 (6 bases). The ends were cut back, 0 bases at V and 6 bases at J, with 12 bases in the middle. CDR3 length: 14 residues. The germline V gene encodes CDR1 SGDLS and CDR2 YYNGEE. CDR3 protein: CASSVVGGNAEAFF. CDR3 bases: TGTGCCAGCAGCGTAGTGGGGGGCAATGCTGAAGCTTTCTTT.

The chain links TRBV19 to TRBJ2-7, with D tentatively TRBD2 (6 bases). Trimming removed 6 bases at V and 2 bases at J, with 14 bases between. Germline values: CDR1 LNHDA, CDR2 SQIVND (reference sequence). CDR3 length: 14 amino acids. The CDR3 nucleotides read TGTGCCAGTAGCGGAGGGAGGCAAGCCTACGAGCAGTACTTC. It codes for CASSGGRQAYEQYF. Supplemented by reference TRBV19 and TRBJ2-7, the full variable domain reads DGGITQSPKYLFRKEGQNVTLSCEQNLNHDAMYWYRQDPGQGLRLIYYSQIVNDFQKGDIAEGYSVSREKKESFPLTVTSAQKNPTAFYLCASSGGRQAYEQYFGPGTRLTVT.

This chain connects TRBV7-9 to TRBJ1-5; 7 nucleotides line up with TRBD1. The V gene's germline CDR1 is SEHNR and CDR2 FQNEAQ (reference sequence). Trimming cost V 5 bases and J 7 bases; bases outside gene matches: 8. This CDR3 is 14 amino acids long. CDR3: CASSLTGTGQPQHF. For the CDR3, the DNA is TGTGCCAGCAGCCTGACAGGGACGGGCCAGCCCCAGCATTTT.

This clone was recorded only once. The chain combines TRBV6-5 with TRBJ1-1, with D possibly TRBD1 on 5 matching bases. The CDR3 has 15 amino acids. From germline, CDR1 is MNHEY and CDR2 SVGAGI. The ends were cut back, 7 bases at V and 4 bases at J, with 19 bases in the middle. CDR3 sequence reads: CASTAAYPGGTEAFF. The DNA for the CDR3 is TGTGCCAGCACGGCAGCCTATCCCGGGGGCACTGAAGCTTTCTTT.

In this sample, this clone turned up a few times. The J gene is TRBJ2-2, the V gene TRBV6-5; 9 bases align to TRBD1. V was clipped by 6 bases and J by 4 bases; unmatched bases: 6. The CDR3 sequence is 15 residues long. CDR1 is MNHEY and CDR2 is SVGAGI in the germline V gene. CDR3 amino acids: CASSIGTGITGELFF. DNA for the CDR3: TGTGCCAGCAGCATAGGGACAGGGATCACCGGGGAGCTGTTTTTT.